This paragraph covers one T cell receptor (beta chain) sequence. Its target antigen remains unknown. No much larger clone is present one base from it, and per-base qualities are unavailable. The record originates from a study of cytomegalovirus exposure and HLA in healthy donors (dated by TCRdb to about 2017). Concerning the study at large: An earlier analysis of about 560 of the donors reported approximately 260 Gb of sequence data and some 110 million unique TCR beta sequences obtained from roughly 170 million T cells. Besides the first cohort of 550 to 750 subjects, a separate validation cohort made up of 120 different subjects was used. Among roughly 400 genotyped donors of the cohort, an average of roughly 240,000 unique TCR beta nucleotide sequences were sequenced per donor, about a sixth of them non-productive. The study aimed to test whether signatures of past pathogen exposure could be identified by cataloging public T cell receptors. Of the approximately 400 genotyped donors, roughly 85% fell in the genetic ancestry cluster associated with self-reported Caucasian donors. A later analysis re-analyzed previously published TCR beta repertoires from 666 donors and added high-resolution HLA genotyping to study TCR occurrence patterns. The study used immunosequencing to profile the T cell repertoires of 666 subjects and linked those repertoires to cytomegalovirus serostatus. Because of strong linkage in the cohort, a few DR-DQ haplotypes were treated as single units for association and clustering. Typing coverage varied by locus: roughly 620-640 donors for A, B, C, DRB1 and DQB1; 500 to 550 for DQA1; over 600 for DPA1; approximately 450 for DPB1. Rather than using new phenotypic data, the later analysis identified candidate immune exposures from TCR beta sequences and from how often those sequences occurred across donors. HLA typing covered class I and class II loci at four-digit resolution. Every discovery cohort repertoire had been produced on one sequencing platform. Roughly 290 gigabases of sequencing data and around 90 million unique TCR sequences made up an early release that covered nearly 650 HLA-typed donors. The study combined high-throughput TCR immunosequencing, statistical association of individual TCRs with disease status, and machine learning to predict cytomegalovirus infection status. Donor age, sex, ethnicity and CMV serostatus were collected together with the repertoire data. To decide whether each TCR beta V gene segment behaved as functional or pseudogenic, an earlier analysis of 587 of the donors relied on high-throughput TCR beta sequencing. A later genetic analysis took genome-wide SNP genotypes for about three fifths of the roughly 670 donors and used that subset as a discovery cohort.

The cohort was made up of around 720 healthy bone marrow donors. At the time of sampling, all cohort members were nominally healthy, though unrecorded immune exposures were likely present. The donor was CMV seropositive and was included in the group of about 290 seropositive cohort members. A peripheral blood sample was collected from each donor, and TCR beta sequencing was performed on peripheral blood mononuclear cells. Genomic DNA was extracted from the blood cell samples with the Qiagen DNeasy Blood Extraction Kit. Study-level results and caveats: Only TCR beta chains were sequenced in this cohort, and the absence of alpha or paired-chain data limited detectable features. Because HLA typing was unavailable for some donors at each locus, only the typed subset was used in association tests. In the study, around 150 TCR beta chains were listed as associated with cytomegalovirus. In a later analysis, several top co-occurrence clusters were reported to appear linked to parvovirus B19, influenza, CMV and Epstein-Barr virus. Cytomegalovirus status was reported to be diagnosed by the classifier with high specificity and sensitivity in both the original and validation cohorts. A further reported finding was that TCR beta sequences accurately predicted the HLA-A and HLA-B alleles for most subjects in the first cohort. While some public TCRs were present in many individuals, most TCR sequences turned up only very rarely across donors. Some IMGT-functional V segments, including TRBV6-2 and TRBV6-3, could not be distinguished by the 87-base-pair reads and were therefore excluded. A few of the identified cytomegalovirus-associated TCR beta chains were confirmed in vitro to be specific for cytomegalovirus antigens. According to a later genetic analysis, donors in an Asian-associated ancestry cluster had fewer N-insertions in productive TCRs than the roughly 660-donor mean. Linkage disequilibrium might explain the correlated functional status among segregating V segments, but an unknown experimental factor could not be excluded. Roughly 17 rarely observed V segments, including chromosome 9 orphons, were excluded from the earlier analysis of almost 600 of the donors because counts were too low. When HLA alleles, especially DR and DQ, strongly co-occurred, attributing TCR associations to individual alleles was difficult. Specific HLA alleles were associated with 15,000 to 20,000 TCR beta sequences at a false discovery rate of 0.05 in a later analysis. V-gene and J-gene trimming of TCR beta chains was associated with a missense DCLRE1C variant in a later genetic analysis, and the association was replicated in an independent cohort. In an earlier analysis of some 550 of the donors, most TCR beta V segments were observed in productive rearrangements about 87% or about 30% of the time, broadly matching IMGT annotations. In a later analysis, TCR association rates were found to vary across HLA loci, with the most associated TCRs seen for DRB1 alleles and the fewest for HLA-C alleles. According to the authors, the approach could potentially be generalized to other disease states and immunological phenotypes. In a later analysis, HLA-associated TCR beta chains showed more clonal expansion and lower generation probabilities than non-associated chains that were equally common. The sequencing pipeline was judged likely to have produced a cluster of highly shared sequence variants as a technical artifact. For the cohort, immune exposure information was limited to CMV serostatus. In a later analysis, most CMV-associated TCR beta chains were found to appear HLA-restricted, with HLA associations seemingly driven largely by CMV exposure. Presence/absence analyses assumed roughly uniform sequencing depth across donors, an assumption that may not hold.

The library was obtained by the immunoSEQ multiplex PCR assay. For the multiplex PCR, a mixture combining 60 forward primers for TCR Vbeta segments and 13 reverse primers for TCR Jbeta segments was used. The CDR3 region of rearranged TCR beta genes was amplified from genomic DNA with a multiplex PCR assay. The amplified TCR beta libraries were sequenced on the Illumina HiSeq System as 87-base-pair reads. In the authors' own workflow: In a later analysis, approximately 74 million unique TCR beta chains were counted across the approximately 640 repertoires, and roughly 11 million of these chains were shared by at least two donors. A nearest-neighbor algorithm error-corrected the raw reads and collapsed the reads into unique sequences, merging closely related sequences to remove PCR and sequencing errors. V, D and J gene segments were assigned by aligning CDR3 sequences to IMGT reference sequences. For a sequence to be retained, a match of at least six nucleotides was required to both a V gene segment and a J gene segment. Rearrangements were classified as productive when the CDR3 lacked stop codons and remained in frame with V and J, and all other rearrangements were classified as non-productive. CDR3 was defined according to IMGT convention as the region running from the second conserved V-encoded cysteine to the conserved J-encoded phenylalanine. In an earlier analysis of more than 550 of the donors, sequences lacking an unambiguous match to a single V gene segment were excluded. In an earlier analysis of around 600 of the donors, V segments were called functional above 56.7% productive rearrangements and were called segregating when the between-donor standard deviation exceeded 5%. A statistical classification framework was built to diagnose cytomegalovirus status from the catalog of TCR beta chain sequences. V and J gene assignment, in a later analysis, came from comparing TCR nucleotide sequences with IMGT/GENE-DB human TR gene sequences. A later analysis assigned CDR3 sequences and most-parsimonious VDJ recombination scenarios with the TCRdist pipeline. A later analysis defined each TCR beta chain by its CDR3 amino acid sequence plus V-gene family, and excluded reads lacking a unique V-gene family. To address suspected cross-contamination and a sequencing artifact, a later analysis removed 592 highly shared, low-generation-probability nucleotide sequences. In a later analysis, a clonal expansion index for each public chain was calculated from normalized within-repertoire ranks of inferred template counts. In a later analysis, generation probabilities were computed using a VDJ recombination model fitted to out-of-frame rearrangements, and the results were checked against IGoR. In a later analysis, TCR-TCR, TCR-HLA and TCR-CMV co-occurrence was scored with hypergeometric tests, and a repertoire-size bias correction was applied to TCR pairs. False discovery rates were estimated in a later analysis by permuting HLA or CMV assignments 20 times. In a later analysis, co-occurring TCRs were grouped with DBSCAN, and TCRdist sequence similarity was added when clustering was performed within HLA-allele-positive subsets. Repertoires with fewer than 30,000 or more than 120,000 public chains were left out of co-occurrence clustering, as were about 5 repertoires with anomalous nucleotide sharing. Not all clones reach the TCRdb copy of this immuneACCESS table, which keeps in-frame sequences only. Checked studies attribute under half of the gap to unresolved V genes and leave the rest unexplained. V and J calls and clone size are those listed in that table; D and trimming were worked out from the DNA. A total of 120,000 or so clones appear in this sample, 81% of them only once. The top ten hold 3% to 4% of the sample.

The junction shows trimming of 4 bases on V and 1 base on J, plus 13 bases between the germline ends. In the germline V gene (reference sequence), CDR1 corresponds to LNHDA and CDR2 to SQIVND. Including cysteine and phenylalanine, the CDR3 has 15 amino acids. The read is trimmed to its CDR3 DNA, 45 bases read in frame from base 1. Sequenced input: PBMCs. The rearranged segments are TRBV19 and TRBJ1-1; no D gene is confidently identified. The receptor comes from a young man in good health and CMV-seropositive. The CDR3 corresponds to CASSRRFEENTEAFF. The base sequence is TGTGCCAGTAGTAGAAGATTCGAGGAGAACACTGAAGCTTTCTTT.